This T cell receptor (beta chain) was recorded in a study of blood T cell repertoires in COVID-19. Whole-study context: There were acute and convalescent COVID-19 samples, and they came from the United States, Italy and Spain. PBMCs, B-cell-depleted T cells, or T cells provided the cDNA or gDNA that made up the material.

As handled by the study authors: Amplification of reference gene primers was used by the study to estimate nucleated cell counts. Using immunoSEQ multiplex PCR, the repertoire was profiled, and TCRdb retains in-frame clones only, with some absent. Clone size and the V and J calls come from that table; the DNA yielded D and trimming. The sample holds 140,000 or so clones; 79% are singletons and the top ten take 8.6%. Trimming removed 6 bases from V and 8 bases from J; junction bases left unmatched: 6. There are 13 residues in the CDR3. This chain joins TRBV12-3 or TRBV12-4 and TRBJ1-3; 8 bases align to TRBD1. This sequence was found in a man aged 50-59 years with active or convalescent COVID-19. Source material: peripheral blood. The CDR3 is CASRVQGADTIYF. CDR3 DNA: TGTGCCAGCAGGGTCCAGGGGGCAGACACCATATATTTT.